Following are 10 T cell receptor beta chains from one sample sequenced in a study of chemoradiotherapy in HPV16-positive cancers (dated by TCRdb to 2022 to 2024). Libraries were made using the immunoSEQ multiplex PCR assay. TCRdb took over this immuneACCESS table, retaining in-frame rearrangements with V and J assigned. Such tables are incomplete; in checked studies, under half of the missing clones stem from an unresolved V gene, and the remainder is unexplained. Counted in this sample were just under 6,000 clones; 55% to 80% of them appeared once. The ten largest make up about a tenth of the sample. Specimen collection occurred from a patient who underwent chemoradiotherapy. The receptors derive from a human donor with HPV-associated anogenital cancer.

The chain carries TRBV7-2 and TRBJ2-5; perhaps TRBD1 as D (6 bases). The V gene's germline CDR1 is SGHTA and CDR2 FQGNSA. The length of the CDR3 is 15 residues. The germline V and J ends were trimmed by 2 bases and 4 bases, with 14 bases remaining between them. CDR3 region: CASSLIAGAGETQYF. CDR3 nucleotide sequence: TGTGCCAGCAGCTTAATAGCAGGGGCGGGAGAGACCCAGTACTTC.

J is TRBJ2-2 and V is TRBV30, with TRBD2 matching over 10 bases. Germline CDR1 and CDR2: GTSNPN and SVGIG (reference sequence). J lost 4 bases, V lost 2 bases, and 16 bases had no gene match. The CDR3 contains 19 residues. CDR3 loop: CAWSQWASGGAGSTGELFF. CDR3 nucleotide sequence: TGTGCCTGGAGTCAATGGGCGAGCGGGGGGGCGGGGAGCACCGGGGAGCTGTTTTTT.

V is TRBV19 and J is TRBJ2-4; TRBD1 aligns across 10 bases. This CDR3 comprises 16 residues. The trim removed 6 bases at V and 5 bases at J, leaving 10 bases unmatched. Germline V gene sequence: CDR1 LNHDA, CDR2 SQIVND (reference sequence). CDR3 residues: CASSRQTGGQENIQYF. Written as DNA, the CDR3 is TGTGCCAGTAGCCGACAGACAGGGGGCCAGGAAAACATTCAGTACTTC.

The chain joins TRBV28 to TRBJ1-1; no reliable D call. The germline V gene encodes CDR1 MDHEN and CDR2 SYDVKM. This CDR3 is built from 15 residues. The V end lost 6 bases, the J end lost 2 bases, and 16 bases lay between the germline ends. CDR3 nucleotides: TGTGCCAGCAGGATGGCGGGAAGTGGAAACACTGAAGCTTTCTTT. It encodes CASRMAGSGNTEAFF. The variable domain in full, completed from reference TRBV28 and TRBJ1-1, reads DVKVTQSSRYLVKRTGEKVFLECVQDMDHENMFWYRQDPGLGLRLIYFSYDVKMKEKGDIPEGYSVSREKKERFSLILESASTNQTSMYLCASRMAGSGNTEAFFGQGTRLTVV.

The V and J genes are TRBV30 and TRBJ1-1; 7 nucleotides line up with TRBD1. CDR3 length equals 13 residues. Per germline, CDR1 GTSNPN and CDR2 SVGIG (reference sequence). The J segment lost 6 bases and the V segment lost 7 bases, leaving 11 bases of the junction unmatched. In DNA, the CDR3 is TGTGCCTCGGACCACAGGGGAGGGTCTGAAGCTTTCTTT. Amino acid sequence: CASDHRGGSEAFF.

V is TRBV4-1 and J is TRBJ2-1, with D possibly being TRBD1 (6 bases). Germline assignment: CDR1 MGHRA and CDR2 YSYEKL. V dropped 3 bases and J dropped 7 bases, with 16 bases sitting between them. This CDR3 region has 15 residues. This CDR3 reads CASSQVGRQVNEQFF. DNA for the CDR3: TGCGCCAGCAGCCAGGTAGGGCGACAGGTAAATGAGCAGTTCTTC.

The chain is built from TRBV27 and TRBJ1-1; D remains ambiguous. The CDR3 is 14 residues long. Deletions cut 2 bases from V and 2 bases from J, with 9 bases between. Per the germline V gene, CDR1 is MNHEY and CDR2 is SMNVEV (reference sequence). For the CDR3, the DNA is TGTGCCAGCAGTTTACTTCCACTCAACACTGAAGCTTTCTTT. Translating gives CASSLLPLNTEAFF.

This clone was found a few times. This rearrangement joins TRBV5-6 to TRBJ2-6, with D perhaps TRBD1 (5 bases). Germline V gene sequence: CDR1 SGHDT, CDR2 YYEEEE. V lost 0 bases, J lost 5 bases, and 12 bases lay in between. The length of the CDR3 is 16 residues. The CDR3 region is CASSLDQGFRANVLTF. For the CDR3, the DNA is TGTGCCAGCAGCTTGGATCAGGGCTTTCGGGCCAACGTCCTGACTTTC. Using reference TRBV5-6 and TRBJ2-6 for the parts outside the CDR3, the full variable domain is DAGVTQSPTHLIKTRGQQVTLRCSPKSGHDTVSWYQQALGQGPQFIFQYYEEEERQRGNFPDRFSGHQFPNYSSELNVNALLLGDSALYLCASSLDQGFRANVLTFGAGSRLTVL.

This clone has only one observation. The rearrangement uses TRBV5-1 and TRBJ2-7; D not resolved. Trimming took off 2 bases at V and 0 bases at J, with 9 bases between the two ends. The V gene's germline CDR1 is SGHRS and CDR2 YFSETQ. CDR3 size: 14 residues. The CDR3 DNA reads as TGCGCCAGCAGCTTAAACCCAAACTCCTACGAGCAGTACTTC. Its translation: CASSLNPNSYEQYF.

The chain combines TRBV28 with TRBJ2-5; D perhaps matches TRBD1 (7 bases). With 3 bases removed from V and 1 base from J, the gap between germline ends came to 18 bases. This CDR3 has 17 residues. The germline V gene encodes CDR1 MDHEN and CDR2 SYDVKM. DNA of the CDR3: TGTGCCAGCAGTTTCCGAAACAGGGGACTGATCCAAGAGACCCAGTACTTC. Translated, it gives CASSFRNRGLIQETQYF.